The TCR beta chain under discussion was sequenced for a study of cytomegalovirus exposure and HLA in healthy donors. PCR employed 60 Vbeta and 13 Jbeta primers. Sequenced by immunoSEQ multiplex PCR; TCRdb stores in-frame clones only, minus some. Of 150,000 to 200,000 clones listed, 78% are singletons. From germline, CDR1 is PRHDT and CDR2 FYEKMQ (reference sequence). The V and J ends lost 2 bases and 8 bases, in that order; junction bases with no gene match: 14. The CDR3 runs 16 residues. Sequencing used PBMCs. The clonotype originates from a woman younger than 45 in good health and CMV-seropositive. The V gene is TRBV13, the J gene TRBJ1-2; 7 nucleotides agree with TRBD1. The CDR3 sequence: CASSLLGGEEVEGYTF. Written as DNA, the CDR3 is TGTGCCAGCAGCTTATTAGGGGGCGAAGAAGTTGAGGGCTACACCTTC. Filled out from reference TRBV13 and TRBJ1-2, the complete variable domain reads AAGVIQSPRHLIKEKRETATLKCYPIPRHDTVYWYQQGPGQDPQFLISFYEKMQSDKGSIPDRFSAQQFSDYHSELNMSSLELGDSALYFCASSLLGGEEVEGYTFGSGTRLTVV.